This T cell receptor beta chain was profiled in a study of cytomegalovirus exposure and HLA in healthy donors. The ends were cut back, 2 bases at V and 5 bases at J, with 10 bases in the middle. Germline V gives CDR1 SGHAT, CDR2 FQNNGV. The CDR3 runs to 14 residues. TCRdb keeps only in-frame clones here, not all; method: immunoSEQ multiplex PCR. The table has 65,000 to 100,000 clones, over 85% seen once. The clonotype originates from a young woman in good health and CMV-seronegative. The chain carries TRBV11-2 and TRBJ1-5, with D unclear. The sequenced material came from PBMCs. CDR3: CASSLQLGDQPQHF. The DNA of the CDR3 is TGTGCCAGCAGCTTACAACTAGGAGATCAGCCCCAGCATTTT.